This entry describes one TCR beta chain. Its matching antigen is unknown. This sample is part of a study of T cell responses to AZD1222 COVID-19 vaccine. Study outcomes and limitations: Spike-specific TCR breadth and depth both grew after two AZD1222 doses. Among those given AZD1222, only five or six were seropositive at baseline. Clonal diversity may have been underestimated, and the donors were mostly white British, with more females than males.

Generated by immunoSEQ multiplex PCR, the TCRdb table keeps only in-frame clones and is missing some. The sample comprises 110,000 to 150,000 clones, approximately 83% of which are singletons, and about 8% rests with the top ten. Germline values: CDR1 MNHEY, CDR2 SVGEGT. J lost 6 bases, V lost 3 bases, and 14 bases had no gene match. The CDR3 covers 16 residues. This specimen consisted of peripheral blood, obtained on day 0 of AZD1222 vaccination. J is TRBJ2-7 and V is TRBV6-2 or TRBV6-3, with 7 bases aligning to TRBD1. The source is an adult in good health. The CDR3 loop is CASSYTKDRIGVEQYF. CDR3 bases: TGTGCCAGCAGTTATACGAAGGACAGGATTGGAGTCGAGCAGTACTTC.